The 10 T cell receptor beta chains below were found in one sample sequenced in a study of identical twins. TCRdb used MiXCR to reprocess the 5' RACE reads, holding one entry per CDR3 protein. The data contain around 680,000 distinct CDR3 sequences, more than 6.5% of them singletons. These data are also associated with another study on yellow fever vaccine responses in identical twins.

Specimen: PBMCs. The receptors stem from a woman under 30 in good health.

The table lists this clonotype with a few counts. The rearrangement links TRBV4-2 to TRBJ2-1; D is ambiguous. The CDR3 covers 16 residues. From germline, CDR1 is LGHNA and CDR2 YNFKEQ. V lost 0 bases, J lost 0 bases, and 9 bases lay in between. CDR3 sequence reads: CASSQDPGRSYNEQFF. The DNA for the CDR3 is TGTGCCAGCAGCCAAGACCCCGGGCGCTCCTACAATGAGCAGTTCTTC.

This clonotype was seen ten or more times. The CDR3: CASRGLAGNTGELFF. CDR3 sequence (DNA): TGTGCCAGCAGAGGACTAGCGGGGAACACCGGGGAGCTGTTTTTT. The genes are TRBV11-1 and TRBJ2-2; TRBD2 matches at 11 bases. This CDR3 is 15 amino acids long. V trimming: 6 bases; J trimming: 1 base; junction bases outside the gene matches: 1. In germline, CDR1 is SGHAT, CDR2 FQDESV (reference sequence).

This chain connects TRBV19 to TRBJ2-7, with D perhaps matching TRBD1 or TRBD2 (5 bases each). CDR3 size: 14 residues. Looked up from germline, CDR1 is LNHDA and CDR2 is SQIVND (reference sequence). The V end was cut by 3 bases, the J end by 3 bases, with 12 bases between. In DNA, the CDR3 is TGTGCCAGTAGTATTGCAGGGAGCTTCTACGAGCAGTACTTC. This codes for CASSIAGSFYEQYF.

This clonotype was seen at least ten times. This chain joins TRBV7-2 and TRBJ2-2; 10 nucleotides match TRBD2. The CDR3 sequence is 15 residues long. Germline lookup yields CDR1 SGHTA and CDR2 FQGNSA. V shed 5 bases and J 6 bases; nucleotides not matched to a gene: 6. CDR3 region: CASSPGTSVAGELFF. In DNA form, the CDR3 reads TGTGCCAGCAGCCCGGGGACTAGCGTTGCCGGGGAGCTGTTTTTT.

In this sample, this clonotype turned up many times. The chain is built from TRBV12-3 or TRBV12-4 and TRBJ2-1, with 14 positions matching TRBD2. CDR3 length equals 17 residues. Trimming cost V 2 bases and J 9 bases; bases outside gene matches: 9. CDR3 DNA: TGTGCCAGCAGTTTATGGGGGACTAGCGGGAGTTCGGGTGAGCAGTTCTTC. Translated, it gives CASSLWGTSGSSGEQFF.

Only a few counts were recorded for this clonotype. The rearrangement links TRBV29-1 to TRBJ2-5, with 7 bases lining up with TRBD1. Germline trimming cut 7 bases from V and 2 bases from J; bases unmatched to any gene: 4. Germline V gives CDR1 SQVTM, CDR2 ANQGSEA. The CDR3 contains 12 residues. CDR3 sequence (DNA): TGCAGCGCGGACAGGAGGCAAGAGACCCAGTACTTC. Translation gives CSADRRQETQYF.

This clonotype was seen a handful of times. The V and J genes are TRBV6-5 and TRBJ1-2; 11 bases line up with TRBD1. Trimming cost V 0 bases and J 7 bases; bases outside gene matches: 10. The CDR3 sequence is 17 residues long. Germline CDR1 and CDR2: MNHEY and SVGAGI. In DNA, the CDR3 is TGTGCCAGCAGTTACTCGTGGGACAGGGGGTTAGCGGGTGGCTACACCTTC. Amino acid sequence: CASSYSWDRGLAGGYTF.

As to this clonotype: An end of the junction differs from the germline gene, which may be a read error. The V call is TRBV7-7, the J call TRBJ2-5; possible D gene TRBD2, 6 bases. CDR1 and CDR2 (germline): SSHAT, FNYEAQ (reference sequence). CDR3 length equals 15 residues. The CDR3 loop reads CASSSKFGGGETQYF. CDR3 in DNA: TGTGCTAGCAGCTCGAAGTTCGGGGGTGGAGAGACCCAGTACTTC. Variable domain in full (rest from reference TRBV7-7 and TRBJ2-5): GAGVSQSPRYKVTKRGQDVTLRCDPISSHATLYWYQQALGQGPEFLTYFNYEAQPDKSGLPSDRFSAERPEGSISTLTIQRTEQRDSAMYRCASSSKFGGGETQYFGPGTRLLVL.

The gene calls are TRBV6-5 and TRBJ1-2; 7 nucleotides match TRBD1. The CDR3 consists of 15 residues. Per the germline V gene, CDR1 is MNHEY and CDR2 is SVGAGI. Trimming cost V 2 bases and J 8 bases; bases outside gene matches: 11. The CDR3 loop reads CASSYRGPVSGGYTF. The CDR3 DNA sequence: TGTGCCAGCAGTTACAGGGGGCCCGTAAGCGGAGGCTACACCTTC.

This clonotype has more than one count but fewer than ten. The chain links TRBV6-1 to TRBJ1-1; 7 bases agree with TRBD1. Looked up from germline, CDR1 is MNHNS and CDR2 is SASEGT. Trimming at V came to 10 bases and at J to 2 bases, leaving 7 bases not matched to a gene. The CDR3 contains 13 residues. The CDR3: CATNRGQNTEAFF. The CDR3 DNA reads TGTGCCACCAACAGGGGACAAAACACTGAAGCTTTCTTT.